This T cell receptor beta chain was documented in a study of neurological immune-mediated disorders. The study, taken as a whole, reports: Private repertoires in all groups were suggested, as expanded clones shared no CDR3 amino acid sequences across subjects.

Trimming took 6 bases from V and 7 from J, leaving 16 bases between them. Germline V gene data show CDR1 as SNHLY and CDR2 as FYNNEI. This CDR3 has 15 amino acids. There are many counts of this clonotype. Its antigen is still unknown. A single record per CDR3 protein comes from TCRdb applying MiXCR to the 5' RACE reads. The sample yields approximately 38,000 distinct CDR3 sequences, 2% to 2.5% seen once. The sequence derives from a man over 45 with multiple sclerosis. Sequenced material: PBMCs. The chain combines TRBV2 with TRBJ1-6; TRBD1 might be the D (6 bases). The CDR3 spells CASRGEQGPNSPLHF. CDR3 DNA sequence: TGTGCCAGCAGGGGTGAACAGGGCCCGAATTCACCCCTCCACTTT.